This T cell receptor (beta chain) derives from a study of glioma-infiltrating T cells after dendritic cell vaccination (dated by TCRdb to the mid-2010s). Some background on the complete study: A cohort of roughly 15 glioblastoma patients from Phase I and II dendritic cell vaccination trials was included, of whom 9 were newly diagnosed and 6 had recurrent disease. Patients received autologous tumor lysate-pulsed dendritic cell vaccination between 2003 and 2012. To make the vaccine, monocyte-derived dendritic cells were cultured for roughly seven days with IL-4 and GM-CSF and then pulsed overnight with autologous tumor lysate. Patients received three intradermal dendritic cell vaccine injections at biweekly intervals in the arm below the axilla. Deep sequencing of TCR beta CDR3 regions was used to quantify tumor-infiltrating lymphocyte content and compare tumor and blood repertoires in dendritic cell-vaccinated glioblastoma patients. Survival after dendritic cell vaccination was correlated with TCR sequencing metrics such as TIL content and the overlap between tumor and blood repertoires. The investigation overall reported the following: TCR clonality showed no direct relationship with survival, which suggests that a diverse polyclonal response may be important. Longer time to progression and overall survival after dendritic cell vaccination were predicted by higher estimated pretreatment TIL content. The three-group TCR overlap response model was described as speculative and requiring prospective validation. The cohort was small and heterogeneous, few patients had complete blood and tumor sets, and even fewer had initial-recurrent tumor pairs.

Regarding this clone: Its antigen is unknown. Per-base quality was not reported, and no clone a single base away is much larger than it.

V is cut by 5 bases and J by 2 bases, and the space between the germline ends is 20 bases. CDR1 and CDR2 were assigned from the germline V gene (reference sequence) as SEHNR and FQNEAQ. The cysteine opens and the phenylalanine closes a CDR3 of 17 amino acids. The entry retains the CDR3 DNA only, 51 bases that are in frame from base 1. Patients were selected on the basis of adequate residual fresh-frozen tumor tissue and more than two years of available survival data. An isocitrate dehydrogenase mutation was not carried by any of the glioblastoma patients, although molecular status was otherwise variable. PBMC were collected before vaccination, two weeks after the third vaccination, and at tumor progression if tumor progression occurred. The Qiagen DNeasy Blood extraction Kit was used for extraction of genomic DNA. Using the immunoSEQ assay, TCRB CDR3 regions were amplified from 2 micrograms of genomic DNA, or from all available DNA when less than that was on hand. Multiplex PCR used 60 forward primers for TCR V beta segments and 13 reverse primers for J beta segments. To estimate reads per starting template, synthetic control templates were spiked into each sample at limiting dilution. The Illumina HiSeq System generated sequencing reads of 87 bp. As for the authors' bioinformatics: PCR and sequencing errors were removed by merging closely related sequences with a nearest neighbor algorithm. TCR overlap was measured as the percentage of unique tumor TCR beta sequences also present in the same patient's peripheral blood. The clones in this table, taken by TCRdb from immuneACCESS, are in-frame only. Not every clone is retained; where verified, under half of the shortfall comes from an unresolved V gene, and the cause of the rest is unknown. The V and J calls and clone size are taken from that table; D and trimming were inferred from the DNA. The sample table records tens of thousands of clones; about 81% of these occur just once. Under 10% of the sample comes from the top ten.

The input for sequencing was blood, taken before dendritic cell vaccination. The receptor chain draws on TRBV7-9 and TRBJ2-3; TRBD2 is a weak D gene call, 6 bases matching. This TCR came from a human donor with glioblastoma. The CDR3 protein: CASSATGTSTPTDTQYF. The DNA is as follows: TGTGCCAGCAGCGCCACCGGGACTTCAACTCCCACAGATACGCAGTATTTT.